These T cell receptor beta chains were read from a single sample in a study of cytomegalovirus exposure and HLA in healthy donors. TCRdb keeps only in-frame clones here, not all; method: immunoSEQ multiplex PCR. The sample has tens of thousands of clones; roughly 78% are singletons. Sample: PBMCs. These receptor sequences come from a woman aged 40 to 49 in good health and CMV-seropositive. CDR3s include the opening cysteine and the closing phenylalanine or tryptophan. D genes are given only for firm matches. A row's size may be missing; if present it is once, few, many or a size class.

CDR3	DNA	size	J	V	D
CASMVMGRDNLQYF	TGTGCCAGCATGGTTATGGGCAGGGACAACCTTCAGTACTTC	.	TRBJ2-4	TRBV5-4	.
CASTQAWGGTSYEQYF	TGCGCCAGCACCCAAGCATGGGGGGGAACCTCCTACGAGCAGTACTTC	.	TRBJ2-7	TRBV5-1	TRBD2
CASSPTDEGSETQYF	TGTGCCAGCAGCCCCACGGATGAGGGTTCAGAGACCCAGTACTTC	once	TRBJ2-5	TRBV7-3	.
CATSLLNTEAFF	TGTGCCACCAGCCTTTTGAACACTGAAGCTTTCTTT	.	TRBJ1-1	TRBV15	.
CASSQGQRGRDGYTF	TGTGCCAGCAGCCAAGGACAGAGGGGGCGCGATGGCTACACCTTC	once	TRBJ1-2	TRBV4-2	TRBD1
CASRVNNYGVEGYTF	TGTGCCAGCAGGGTTAACAACTACGGGGTAGAGGGCTACACCTTC	.	TRBJ1-2	TRBV2	.
CASSLRGRSETQYF	TGTGCCAGCAGCTTAAGGGGCAGGTCGGAGACCCAGTACTTC	.	TRBJ2-5	TRBV7-3	.
CSVEVPQGEGYTF	TGCAGCGTTGAAGTACCCCAGGGGGAGGGCTACACCTTC	once	TRBJ1-2	TRBV29-1	TRBD1
CSVEETNRGGRGVEFF	TGCAGCGTTGAAGAAACTAATCGAGGCGGGAGGGGGGTGGAGTTCTTC	.	TRBJ2-1	TRBV29-1	TRBD2
CASSLGGPTNTEAFF	TGTGCCAGCAGCTTGGGAGGGCCTACCAACACTGAAGCTTTCTTT	once	TRBJ1-1	TRBV13	.
CASSLSGGSADTQYF	TGTGCCAGCAGCTTATCCGGGGGGAGTGCAGATACGCAGTATTTT	medium-sized	TRBJ2-3	TRBV7-3	TRBD2
CASSTTGTGDNSPLHF	TGTGCCAGCTCAACGACCGGGACAGGGGATAATTCACCCCTCCACTTT	.	TRBJ1-6	TRBV18	TRBD1
CASSYGQGVGNEQFF	TGTGCCAGCAGTTACGGGCAGGGGGTCGGCAATGAGCAGTTCTTC	.	TRBJ2-1	TRBV6-5	TRBD1
CASSLALEGVTEAFF	TGTGCCAGCAGCTTAGCCTTAGAGGGTGTCACTGAAGCTTTCTTT	.	TRBJ1-1	TRBV7-2	.
CASTRGEGYGYTF	TGTGCCAGCACTAGGGGGGAGGGCTATGGCTACACCTTC	once	TRBJ1-2	TRBV6-6	.
CATSRDSADRTYEQYF	TGTGCCACCAGCAGAGATTCGGCGGACAGAACCTACGAGCAGTACTTC	.	TRBJ2-7	TRBV15	.
CASSQGDSSYNEQFF	TGTGCCAGCAGCCAAGGGGATAGCTCCTACAATGAGCAGTTCTTC	.	TRBJ2-1	TRBV7-3	.
CASSLQDRYTEAFF	TGTGCCAGCAGCTTGCAGGACAGATACACTGAAGCTTTCTTT	.	TRBJ1-1	TRBV11-1	.
CAISGPRRAEAFF	TGTGCCATCAGTGGGCCCCGCCGGGCTGAAGCTTTCTTT	.	TRBJ1-1	TRBV10-3	.
CASSPETAMNTEAFF	TGTGCCAGCTCACCCGAGACAGCCATGAACACTGAAGCTTTCTTT	.	TRBJ1-1	TRBV18	.
CASSFNRGSTEAFF	TGCGCCAGCAGCTTCAACAGGGGTTCAACTGAAGCTTTCTTT	.	TRBJ1-1	TRBV5-1	TRBD1
CASSLVLSPDTQYF	TGTGCCAGCAGCTTAGTTCTCTCCCCAGATACGCAGTATTTT	.	TRBJ2-3	TRBV7-9	.
CASSLIGVLGATNEKLFF	TGTGCCAGCAGTTTAATAGGGGTTTTGGGTGCAACTAATGAAAAACTGTTTTTT	once	TRBJ1-4	TRBV27	.
CASSRTQAQGGEKLFF	TGTGCCAGCAGCCGGACCCAGGCACAGGGTGGGGAAAAACTGTTTTTT	.	TRBJ1-4	TRBV5-4	.
CAISPQGVGQETQYF	TGTGCCATCAGCCCCCAGGGGGTCGGCCAAGAGACCCAGTACTTC	.	TRBJ2-5	TRBV10-3	TRBD1
CASSTHPGTSGTYEQYF	TGTGCCAGCAGTACACACCCCGGGACTAGCGGGACCTACGAGCAGTACTTC	.	TRBJ2-7	TRBV28	TRBD2
CASSQEQGASYEQYF	TGTGCCAGCAGTCAGGAACAGGGGGCATCCTACGAGCAGTACTTC	few	TRBJ2-7	TRBV6-4	TRBD1
CASSQGQGTNEQYF	TGTGCCAGCAGCCAAGGACAGGGCACCAACGAGCAGTACTTC	.	TRBJ2-7	TRBV4-2	TRBD1
CASSFTGTSGGNEQFF	TGTGCCAGCAGCTTTACCGGGACTAGCGGGGGAAATGAGCAGTTCTTC	.	TRBJ2-1	TRBV11-2	TRBD2
CASSTPGTSSYNEQFF	TGTGCCAGCAGCACCCCCGGGACTAGCTCCTACAATGAGCAGTTCTTC	.	TRBJ2-1	TRBV7-6	TRBD2
CASSSGGESQPQHF	TGTGCCAGCAGTTCGGGGGGCGAGAGTCAGCCCCAGCATTTT	.	TRBJ1-5	TRBV28	.
CASSSRTGRAEAFF	TGTGCCAGCAGTTCCCGGACAGGACGAGCTGAAGCTTTCTTT	.	TRBJ1-1	TRBV2	TRBD1
CASGSGTGIYTEAFF	TGTGCTAGTGGGTCCGGGACAGGCATATACACTGAAGCTTTCTTT	.	TRBJ1-1	TRBV12-5	TRBD1
CASKSGSTDTQYF	TGTGCCAGCAAGAGCGGGTCCACAGATACGCAGTATTTT	.	TRBJ2-3	TRBV28	.
CASSLGEGYEQYF	TGTGCCAGCAGCCTAGGGGAGGGCTACGAGCAGTACTTC	.	TRBJ2-7	TRBV11-3	TRBD2
CASSPPGGAGENYGYTF	TGCGCCAGCAGCCCCCCGGGTGGGGCAGGGGAGAACTATGGCTACACCTTC	once	TRBJ1-2	TRBV4-1	.
CASRSEAGTVNTEAFF	TGCGCCAGCAGATCGGAAGCGGGGACGGTGAACACTGAAGCTTTCTTT	few	TRBJ1-1	TRBV5-1	.
CASSVGRGSGANVLTF	TGTGCCAGCAGCGTAGGAAGGGGTTCTGGGGCCAACGTCCTGACTTTC	.	TRBJ2-6	TRBV11-3	.
CASGRGTSAETQYF	TGTGCCAGCGGCCGAGGGACTAGCGCAGAGACCCAGTACTTC	.	TRBJ2-5	TRBV5-4	TRBD2
CASSLGQPYSYEQYF	TGTGCCAGCAGTTTAGGACAGCCCTACTCCTACGAGCAGTACTTC	.	TRBJ2-7	TRBV28	.
CASSLGTSGRREETQYF	TGTGCCAGCAGCCTCGGGACTAGCGGGAGAAGGGAGGAGACCCAGTACTTC	.	TRBJ2-5	TRBV7-8	TRBD2
CSSSLYQGALGANVLTF	TGTTCCAGCAGCTTATACCAGGGGGCGCTTGGGGCCAACGTCCTGACTTTC	.	TRBJ2-6	TRBV7-9	TRBD1
CASSLGTGNTEAFF	TGTGCCAGCAGCTTGGGGACAGGGAACACTGAAGCTTTCTTT	.	TRBJ1-1	TRBV7-3	TRBD1
CAIAPQGSGSRETQYF	TGTGCCATCGCTCCTCAGGGAAGCGGGAGTAGGGAGACCCAGTACTTC	.	TRBJ2-5	TRBV10-3	TRBD2
CASELVYEQFF	TGTGCCAGCGAACTAGTCTATGAGCAGTTCTTC	.	TRBJ2-1	TRBV7-2	.
CSARGRNEQFF	TGCAGTGCTAGGGGGCGCAATGAGCAGTTCTTC	.	TRBJ2-1	TRBV20-1	.
CASSLTLAGAEYEQYF	TGTGCCAGCAGCTTAACCCTAGCGGGAGCCGAGTACGAGCAGTACTTC	.	TRBJ2-7	TRBV7-9	TRBD2
CSATGVGEETQYF	TGCAGCGCGACAGGGGTGGGTGAGGAGACCCAGTACTTC	.	TRBJ2-5	TRBV29-1	TRBD1
CASSSHGGALSYEQYF	TGTGCCAGCAGCTCTCATGGGGGGGCCCTTTCATACGAGCAGTACTTC	.	TRBJ2-7	TRBV7-2	.
CASSLIGGNTGELFF	TGTGCCAGCAGCTTGATAGGGGGGAACACCGGGGAGCTGTTTTTT	.	TRBJ2-2	TRBV5-6	.
CASSSTLVDTQYF	TGCGCCAGCAGCTCGACCCTAGTAGATACGCAGTATTTT	.	TRBJ2-3	TRBV5-1	.